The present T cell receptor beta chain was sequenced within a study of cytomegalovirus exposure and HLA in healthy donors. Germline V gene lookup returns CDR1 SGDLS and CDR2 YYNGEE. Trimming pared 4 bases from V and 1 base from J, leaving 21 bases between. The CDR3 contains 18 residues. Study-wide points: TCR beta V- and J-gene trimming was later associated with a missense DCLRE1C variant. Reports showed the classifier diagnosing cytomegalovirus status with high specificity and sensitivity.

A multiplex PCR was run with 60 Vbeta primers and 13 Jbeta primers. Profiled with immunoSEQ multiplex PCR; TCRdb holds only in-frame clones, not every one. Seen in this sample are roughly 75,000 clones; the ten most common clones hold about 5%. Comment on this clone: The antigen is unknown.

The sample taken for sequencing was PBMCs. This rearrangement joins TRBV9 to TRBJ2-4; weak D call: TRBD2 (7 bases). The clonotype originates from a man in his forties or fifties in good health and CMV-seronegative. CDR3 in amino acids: CASSPRLGGGFAKNIQYF. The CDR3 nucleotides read TGTGCCAGCAGCCCTCGTCTGGGGGGGGGCTTCGCCAAAAACATTCAGTACTTC.